Listed below are T cell receptor beta chains from one sample, sequenced in a study of beta chain features in type 1 diabetes. Clones were sequenced by immunoSEQ multiplex PCR, and TCRdb holds only the in-frame ones, with some missing. The repertoire holds under 300,000 clones, with about 30% as singletons. The sequenced sample consisted of central memory CD4+ T cells from blood. These receptors originate from a young man in good health. Each CDR3 is given with its conserved first and last residue. A D gene is named only where the DNA matches it firmly. The size of a clone is reported for some rows only, either as once, few or many, or as a class for expanded clones.

clone size | D gene | CDR3 length | J gene | V gene | CDR3 DNA | CDR3 protein
few | TRBD2 | 15 | TRBJ2-7 | TRBV14 | TGTGCCAGCAGCCGACTAGCGGGGGACACCTACGAGCAGTACTTC | CASSRLAGDTYEQYF
- | - | 17 | TRBJ1-5 | TRBV7-9 | TGTGCCAGCAGCTCAAACAGGGTTGGCTCCGGCAATCAGCCCCAGCATTTT | CASSSNRVGSGNQPQHF
- | TRBD2 | 15 | TRBJ2-1 | TRBV7-9 | TGTGCCAGCAGTCCAAGCGGGACGATATACAATGAGCAGTTCTTC | CASSPSGTIYNEQFF
few | - | 16 | TRBJ2-6 | TRBV6-6 | TGTGCCAGCAGTTATGGCTTATACTCTGGGGCCAACGTCCTGACTTTC | CASSYGLYSGANVLTF
- | - | 13 | TRBJ2-1 | TRBV11-1 | TGTGCCAGCAGCTTAGAGGCCCGGGTTGAGCAGTTCTTC | CASSLEARVEQFF
- | TRBD1 | 15 | TRBJ1-2 | TRBV2 | TGTGCCAGCAGAGGCGAGGCAGGGGGATCCTATGGCTACACCTTC | CASRGEAGGSYGYTF
- | - | 15 | TRBJ2-7 | TRBV7-8 | TGTGCCAGCAGCCTTGAAAAAGGTGCTTCCTACGAGCAGTACTTC | CASSLEKGASYEQYF
few | TRBD2 | 16 | TRBJ2-2 | TRBV10-3 | TGTGCCATCAGTGATTTCGGGGGGACGAACACCGGGGAGCTGTTTTTT | CAISDFGGTNTGELFF
- | TRBD2 | 16 | TRBJ2-2 | TRBV7-6 | TGTGCCAGCAGCTTGTTTAGCGGGTCCAACACCGGGGAGCTGTTTTTT | CASSLFSGSNTGELFF
- | TRBD2 | 17 | TRBJ2-3 | TRBV9 | TGTGCCAGCAGCGTCGGCCCTAGCGGGGGGGCCACAGATACGCAGTATTTT | CASSVGPSGGATDTQYF
- | - | 14 | TRBJ2-3 | TRBV6-5 | TGTGCCAGCAGCCGCCAGGGGGGGCGGGATACGCAGTATTTT | CASSRQGGRDTQYF